One T cell receptor (beta chain) is described in this entry. As yet, its antigen is unknown. CDR1 is KGHSH, CDR2 LQKENI, per germline. CDR3 size: 14 residues. With 5 bases clipped from V and 6 bases from J, the junction kept 4 bases outside the gene matches. This entry is derived from a study of vaccination and CD4 T cells after COVID-19. As for the study in general: Cultures serving as controls received a peptide pool (CEFX or HIV-1 Nef) or no peptide.

Treatment of the sample: roughly 11-day PBMC culture with coronavirus spike peptide pools or control peptides (ViraFEST assay). Whole-study findings and limits: There were relatively few convalescent patients studied, and there were no early post-infection timepoints. Among those convalescent, a median around 86% of reactive clones emerged solely post-vaccination.

The study sequenced cultured CD4+ T cell DNA using the Oncomine TCR Beta short-read assay. In this case, cultured CD4+ T cells provided the extracted genomic DNA. TCRdb reprocessed the PCR reads via MiXCR and lists one record per CDR3 protein. This table has some 20,000 distinct CDR3 sequences, about 44% appearing once. The V call is TRBV18, the J call TRBJ2-7, with 13 nucleotides matching TRBD2. This clonotype was obtained from a human donor who had recovered from COVID-19. The source material was CD4+ T cells from blood, cultured in vitro, sampled before SARS-CoV-2 vaccination. CDR3 region: CASSYGLAGAEQYF. The CDR3 region has the DNA TGTGCCAGCTCATACGGACTAGCGGGAGCCGAGCAGTACTTC. Drawing the rest from reference TRBV18 and TRBJ2-7, the complete variable domain is NAGVMQNPRHLVRRRGQEARLRCSPMKGHSHVYWYRQLPEEGLKFMVYLQKENIIDESGMPKERFSAEFPKEGPSILRIQQVVRGDSAAYFCASSYGLAGAEQYFGPGTRLTVT.